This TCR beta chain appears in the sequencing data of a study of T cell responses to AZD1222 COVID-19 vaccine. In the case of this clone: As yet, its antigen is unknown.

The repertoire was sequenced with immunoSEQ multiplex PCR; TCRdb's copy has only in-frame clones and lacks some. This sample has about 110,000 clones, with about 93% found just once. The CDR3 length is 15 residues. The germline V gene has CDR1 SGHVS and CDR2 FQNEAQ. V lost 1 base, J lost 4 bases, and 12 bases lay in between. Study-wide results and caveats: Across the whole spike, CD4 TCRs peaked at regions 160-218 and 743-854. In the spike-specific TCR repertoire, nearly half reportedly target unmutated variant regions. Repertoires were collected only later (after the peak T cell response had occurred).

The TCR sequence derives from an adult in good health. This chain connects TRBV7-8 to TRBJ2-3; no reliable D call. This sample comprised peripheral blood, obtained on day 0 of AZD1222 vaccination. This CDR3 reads CASSLVSFGSDTQYF. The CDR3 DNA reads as TGTGCCAGCAGCTTAGTTTCTTTTGGGTCAGATACGCAGTATTTT.